This T cell receptor beta chain derives from a study of CD8 T cells in Susac syndrome. Study-level points and caveats: The TCR sequencing and HLA analysis in the study involved a relatively small number of individuals, as the study acknowledged.

With regard to this clonotype: Its antigen is not identified. Mismatch with germline at one junction end may stem from a read error.

The germline CDR1 and CDR2 sequences are SGHTA and FQGTGA. The CDR3 loop spans 11 amino acids. It was with random hexamers that 0.5 to 1 ug RNA was reverse transcribed. TCRdb re-called the immunoSEQ multiplex PCR reads with MiXCR, one entry per CDR3 protein. The repertoire holds 110,000 to 150,000 distinct CDR3 sequences, 94% seen once, with approximately 0.25% in the top ten. The sequence came from a human donor in good health. The sequencing sample was made of CD8+ T cells from PBMCs. The J gene is TRBJ2-7, the V gene TRBV7-3; D ambiguous. The CDR3 reads CASSLTARPCF. The CDR3 nucleotides read TGTGCCAGCAGCTTAACGGCCCGCCCTTGCTTC.